The 10 T cell receptor beta chains below were found in one sample sequenced in a study of blood T cell repertoires in COVID-19. Using immunoSEQ multiplex PCR, the repertoire was profiled, and TCRdb retains in-frame clones only, with some absent. The sample lists 150,000 or so clones, 75% to 90% occurring once. Sequenced material: peripheral blood. The receptors were gathered from a woman between 70 and 85 years old with acute or convalescent COVID-19.

The rearrangement links TRBV20-1 to TRBJ1-4; perhaps TRBD1 as D (5 bases). The V and J ends lost 4 bases and 7 bases respectively, with 7 bases between them. In germline, CDR1 is DFQATT, CDR2 SNEGSKA (reference sequence). This CDR3 comprises 11 residues. CDR3 region: CSANTGEKLFF. Here the CDR3 DNA reads TGCAGTGCTAATACAGGTGAAAAACTGTTTTTT.

The chain joins TRBV6-1 to TRBJ1-5, with 7 bases fitting TRBD1. The junction had 3 bases not matched to a gene; V was cut back by 1 base and J by 6 bases. CDR1 and CDR2 (germline): MNHNS, SASEGT. This CDR3 region has 14 residues. The CDR3 region is CASSEGSGGQPQHF. The CDR3 DNA follows: TGTGCCAGCAGTGAAGGGTCAGGGGGTCAGCCCCAGCATTTT.

The rearrangement links TRBV18 to TRBJ1-4; the match to TRBD1 covers 9 bases. The CDR3 covers 15 residues. V shed 8 bases, J shed 8 bases, and the junction held 12 bases outside the gene matches. The germline gives CDR1 KGHSH, CDR2 LQKENI. The CDR3 protein is CASRPLGTGNEKLFF. CDR3 sequence (DNA): TGTGCCAGCCGTCCGTTGGGGACAGGGAACGAAAAACTGTTTTTT. The whole variable domain, filled in from reference TRBV18 and TRBJ1-4, reads NAGVMQNPRHLVRRRGQEARLRCSPMKGHSHVYWYRQLPEEGLKFMVYLQKENIIDESGMPKERFSAEFPKEGPSILRIQQVVRGDSAAYFCASRPLGTGNEKLFFGSGTQLSVL.

V gene TRBV5-6 combines with J gene TRBJ2-7; maybe TRBD1 (7 bases). Per germline, CDR1 SGHDT and CDR2 YYEEEE. This CDR3 spans 15 amino acids. Trimming removed 4 bases from V and 7 bases from J, with 21 bases in between. This CDR3 is CASSIRGVVAAEQYF. CDR3 DNA: TGTGCCAGCAGCATCAGGGGGGTGGTGGCTGCGGAGCAGTACTTC.

This sequence joins TRBV10-2 and TRBJ1-2; unclear D gene. Trimming left V 4 bases short and J 6 bases short, with 21 bases between. CDR1 is WSHSY and CDR2 is SAAADI in the germline V gene. The CDR3 totals 16 residues. CDR3 sequence reads: CASSAVSPKAGNGYTF. The CDR3 region has the DNA TGCGCCAGCAGTGCGGTCAGCCCCAAAGCCGGGAATGGCTACACCTTC.

The chain combines TRBV19 with TRBJ2-1, with 12 bases that match TRBD1. Germline CDR1 LNHDA, CDR2 SQIVND (reference sequence). Trimming took 0 bases from V and 8 from J; bases not matched to a gene: 11. CDR3 length: 18 residues. The chain's CDR3 is CASSIEKGGTGGLDEQFF. In DNA form, the CDR3 reads TGTGCCAGTAGTATAGAAAAGGGCGGGACAGGGGGCCTGGATGAGCAGTTCTTC.

The V and J genes are TRBV5-1 and TRBJ1-4, with a tentative D call TRBD1 (6 bases). The CDR3 runs 15 residues. Germline CDR1 reads SGHRS; CDR2 reads YFSETQ. V lost 2 bases, J lost 8 bases, and 16 bases lay in between. The DNA of the CDR3 is TGCGCCAGCAGCTTTGATGGGGGGGCACGGGAAAAACTGTTTTTT. Translated, it gives CASSFDGGAREKLFF.

This chain joins TRBV14 and TRBJ1-2; D is uncertain. The CDR3 length is 16 residues. Germline V CDR1 and CDR2: SGHDN, FVKESK. Trimming left V 3 bases short and J 2 bases short, with 16 bases between. The CDR3 region is CASSHPLWAHNYGYTF. CDR3 DNA sequence: TGTGCCAGCAGCCATCCCTTATGGGCCCACAACTATGGCTACACCTTC. Full variable domain (rest looked up from reference TRBV14 and TRBJ1-2): EAGVTQFPSHSVIEKGQTVTLRCDPISGHDNLYWYRRVMGKEIKFLLHFVKESKQDESGMPNNRFLAERTGGTYSTLKVQPAELEDSGVYFCASSHPLWAHNYGYTFGSGTRLTVV.

The rearrangement links TRBV2 to TRBJ1-6; 7 nucleotides align to TRBD1. The ends lost 6 bases at V and 1 base at J; junction bases unmatched: 12. This CDR3 contains 18 residues. Germline-derived CDR1 and CDR2 are SNHLY and FYNNEI. The CDR3 DNA follows: TGTGCCAGCAGGCCCCAGGGGGGCCGTGCATCCTATAATTCACCCCTCCACTTT. Translating it yields CASRPQGGRASYNSPLHF.

The rearrangement links TRBV19 to TRBJ1-2; D is possibly TRBD1 (6 bases). Trimming left V 7 bases short and J 6 bases short, with 18 bases between. CDR1 and CDR2 from the germline V gene are LNHDA and SQIVND (reference sequence). CDR3 length equals 14 residues. For the CDR3, the DNA is TGTGCCAGTAAAGGGACACCCAAGAACCATGGCTACACCTTC. It codes for CASKGTPKNHGYTF.